This entry lists 12 T cell receptor beta chains sequenced from one sample in a study of early T cells in non-severe SARS-CoV-2 infection. MiXCR was run by TCRdb on the 5' RACE reads, yielding one entry per CDR3 protein. Of over 95,000 distinct CDR3 sequences listed, roughly 15% were seen once; the top ten hold roughly 1.3%. Sequenced material: whole blood. The receptors come from an adult who was a healthcare worker with PCR-confirmed SARS-CoV-2 infection or an uninfected control (not recorded which).

The rearrangement links TRBV7-9 to TRBJ1-1, with D unclear. Germline values: CDR1 SEHNR, CDR2 FQNEAQ (reference sequence). This CDR3 spans 13 amino acids. Between the trimmed V and J ends, which lost 5 bases and 8 bases, there was a span of 15 bases. The CDR3 DNA sequence: TGTGCCAGCAGCGACTTAGTCCCCCCAGAAGCTTTCTTT. Protein product: CASSDLVPPEAFF.

The chain couples TRBV24-1 to TRBJ2-1, with no clear D. Trimming removed 4 bases from V and 10 bases from J, with 13 bases in between. Germline CDR1 is KGHDR and CDR2 is SFDVKD. The CDR3 loop spans 13 amino acids. CDR3 sequence (DNA): TGTGCCACCAGTGACACCAACTTGGGGGAGCAGTTCTTC. Translating gives CATSDTNLGEQFF.

The V gene is TRBV3-1, the J gene TRBJ2-7, with no clear D. The CDR3 consists of 15 residues. V was clipped by 4 bases and J by 2 bases, with 15 bases between them. Germline V gives CDR1 LGHDT, CDR2 YNNKEL (reference sequence). As DNA, the CDR3 is TGTGCCAGCAGCCCCTCCCGGACCGCGACCTACGAGCAGTACTTC. Its protein is CASSPSRTATYEQYF.

This chain connects TRBV20-1 to TRBJ1-1, with D tentatively TRBD1 (5 bases). Trimming pared 5 bases from V and 4 bases from J, leaving 14 bases between. CDR1 and CDR2 from the germline V gene are DFQATT and SNEGSKA (reference sequence). There are 13 residues in the CDR3. Here the CDR3 DNA reads TGCAGTGCTTCCCAGGGTGGAATCACTGAAGCTTTCTTT. It translates to CSASQGGITEAFF.

The chain uses TRBV7-8 and TRBJ1-2; a weak D match, TRBD1 (5 bases). The CDR3 spans 15 residues. The V gene lost 1 base and the J gene lost 1 base, with 10 bases spanning the gap. CDR1 and CDR2 from the germline V gene are SGHVS and FQNEAQ. CDR3 sequence: CASSLDRSNNYGYTF. The CDR3 DNA follows: TGTGCCAGCAGCTTAGACAGGAGCAATAACTATGGCTACACCTTC.

Worth noting for this clonotype: The junction and the germline gene differ at one end; a read error may be behind it. The chain joins TRBV12-3 or TRBV12-4 to TRBJ2-7; D gene uncertain. The CDR3 totals 12 residues. CDR3 nucleotide sequence: TGTGCGAGCAGTTTAGGCCAGAACGAGCAGTACTTC. This codes for CASSLGQNEQYF.

A note on this clonotype: One end of the junction is discordant with germline, which a read error may explain. This CDR3 is CASSFRDADSPLHF. CDR3 DNA: TGTGCCAGCAGCTTCCGGGATGCGGATTCACCCCTCCATTTT. The chain has TRBV11-2 and TRBJ1-6; D gene uncertain. The CDR3 runs to 14 residues. Germline assignment: CDR1 SGHAT and CDR2 FQNNGV.

This clonotype occurred a few times. The V gene is TRBV29-1, the J gene TRBJ1-1; D remains unclear. The ends were cut back, 4 bases at V and 4 bases at J, with 13 bases in the middle. Germline CDR1 SQVTM, CDR2 ANQGSEA. The CDR3 consists of 13 residues. CDR3 nucleotides: TGCAGCGTTGGGCTGAGGTCGGGCACTGAAGCTTTCTTT. Amino acids: CSVGLRSGTEAFF.

The chain links TRBV7-2 to TRBJ1-1; 7 bases map to TRBD1. Germline lookup yields CDR1 SGHTA and CDR2 FQGNSA. The CDR3 is made up of 13 amino acids. Trimming took 4 bases from V and 6 from J; bases not matched to a gene: 5. The CDR3 is CASSSQGWAEAFF. The DNA of the CDR3 is TGTGCCAGCAGCTCACAGGGGTGGGCTGAAGCTTTCTTT.

This clonotype was seen repeatedly, ten times or more. The rearrangement joins TRBV18 to TRBJ2-7; D might be TRBD1 (6 bases). The V gene's germline CDR1 is KGHSH and CDR2 LQKENI. The CDR3 runs to 14 residues. Trimming removed 3 bases from V and 3 bases from J, with 12 bases in between. CDR3 DNA: TGTGCCAGCTCACCGCAGGGGAATCGCTACGAGCAGTACTTC. Protein product: CASSPQGNRYEQYF.

The table lists this clonotype with many counts. The gene calls are TRBV5-1 and TRBJ2-1, with TRBD2 matching over 12 bases. The CDR3 length is 16 residues. V dropped 2 bases and J dropped 5; count of bases not matched to a gene: 5. Germline CDR1 reads SGHRS; CDR2 reads YFSETQ. CDR3 nucleotides: TGCGCCAGCAGCTTTATGACTAGCGGGGGAAACAATGAGCAGTTCTTC. This translates into CASSFMTSGGNNEQFF. The entire variable domain, with the rest obtained from reference TRBV5-1 and TRBJ2-1, is as follows: KAGVTQTPRYLIKTRGQQVTLSCSPISGHRSVSWYQQTPGQGLQFLFEYFSETQRNKGNFPGRFSGRQFSNSRSEMNVSTLELGDSALYLCASSFMTSGGNNEQFFGPGTRLTVL.

This clonotype was seen a few times. The genes are TRBV10-2 and TRBJ2-7; 7 bases are shared with TRBD1. Germline V gene data show CDR1 as WSHSY and CDR2 as SAAADI. Trimming took 5 bases from V and 2 from J; bases not matched to a gene: 6. The CDR3 is 14 residues long. CDR3 protein: CASSLEGQTYEQYF. CDR3 DNA: TGCGCCAGCAGTCTAGAGGGACAGACCTACGAGCAGTACTTC.